The 20 T cell receptor beta chains below come from one sample, sequenced in a study of blood T cell repertoires in COVID-19. Method: immunoSEQ multiplex PCR; TCRdb's copy keeps in-frame clones and lacks some. The sample records approximately 200,000 clones, 70% to 90% being singletons. The sample comprised peripheral blood. Receptors originate from a human donor with active or convalescent COVID-19. The donor label of this sample is uncertain.

The gene calls are TRBV3-1 (or the pseudogene TRBV3-2) and TRBJ1-1; D is possibly TRBD1 (6 bases). V lost 3 bases to trimming and J lost 5 bases, with 10 bases between them. The CDR3 consists of 13 residues. Looked up from germline, CDR1 is LGHDT and CDR2 is YNNKEL (reference sequence). CDR3 region: CASSHLGATEAFF. CDR3 nucleotide sequence: TGTGCCAGCAGCCATTTGGGGGCTACTGAAGCTTTCTTT.

This clone appeared a few times. The gene calls are TRBV6-6 and TRBJ2-7; D may be TRBD1 (7 bases). CDR3 length equals 16 residues. Trimming cost V 7 bases and J 3 bases, with 22 bases left between them. Germline CDR1 reads MNHNY; CDR2 reads SVGAGI (reference sequence). Here the CDR3 DNA reads TGTGCCAGCACCCTAGGGACAGAGAGGGGAGGCTACGAGCAGTACTTC. This gives the protein CASTLGTERGGYEQYF.

The chain has TRBV27 and TRBJ2-1, with a weak D call TRBD2 (5 bases). Germline loops: CDR1 MNHEY, CDR2 SMNVEV (reference sequence). The V end lost 3 bases, the J end lost 4 bases, and 10 bases lay between the germline ends. This CDR3 has 14 residues. CDR3 DNA sequence: TGTGCCAGCAGTTTCTGGACTGAATACAATGAGCAGTTCTTC. Translated, it gives CASSFWTEYNEQFF.

The sample holds a few counts of this clone. This rearrangement joins TRBV6-4 to TRBJ2-3; 7 nucleotides match TRBD1. Germline V gene data show CDR1 as MRHNA and CDR2 as SNTAGT. The CDR3 has 13 amino acids. V was pared by 2 bases and J by 6 bases, with 2 bases of the junction left unmatched. For the CDR3, the DNA is TGTGCCAGCAGTGACCTCAGGGGGGATACGCAGTATTTT. This gives the protein CASSDLRGDTQYF.

The rearrangement joins TRBV9 to TRBJ2-5, with a possible D match to TRBD1 (5 bases). V was clipped by 0 bases and J by 2 bases, with 11 bases between them. The CDR3 extends over 15 amino acids. The germline V gene encodes CDR1 SGDLS and CDR2 YYNGEE. CDR3 in DNA: TGTGCCAGCAGCGTAGGACAGCCTTCACAAGAGACCCAGTACTTC. Its protein product is CASSVGQPSQETQYF.

The chain combines TRBV9 with TRBJ2-5, with 8 bases identical to TRBD2. Per germline, CDR1 SGDLS and CDR2 YYNGEE. Trimming at V came to 4 bases and at J to 5 bases, leaving 10 bases not matched to a gene. The CDR3 has 15 residues. CDR3 sequence (DNA): TGTGCCAGCAGCCCCCTAGCGGAGCGGGGGGAGACCCAGTACTTC. It specifies CASSPLAERGETQYF.

J is TRBJ1-3 and V is TRBV7-9; D is ambiguous. CDR3 length: 15 residues. Trimming shortened V by 6 bases and J by 3 bases, and 15 bases separated the two germline ends. Germline V gene data show CDR1 as SEHNR and CDR2 as FQNEAQ (reference sequence). Here the CDR3 reads CASSPKESSGNTIYF. The CDR3 DNA reads TGTGCCAGCAGTCCGAAGGAGAGCAGTGGAAACACCATATATTTT.

V usage is TRBV19 and J usage is TRBJ2-3; 8 bases align to TRBD2. CDR1 is LNHDA, CDR2 SQIVND, per germline (reference sequence). This CDR3 region has 14 residues. J lost 4 bases, V lost 5 bases, and 5 bases had no gene match. The DNA for the CDR3 is TGTGCCAGTAGTTTAAGCGGGAGCCCAGATACGCAGTATTTT. This sequence encodes CASSLSGSPDTQYF. The full variable domain, completed using reference TRBV19 and TRBJ2-3, is DGGITQSPKYLFRKEGQNVTLSCEQNLNHDAMYWYRQDPGQGLRLIYYSQIVNDFQKGDIAEGYSVSREKKESFPLTVTSAQKNPTAFYLCASSLSGSPDTQYFGPGTRLTVL.

J is TRBJ1-6 and V is TRBV23-1, with 7 positions matching TRBD1. TRBV23-1 is noted as an ORF with a role that remains uncertain. Losses at the gene ends were 3 bases for V and 16 bases for J; bases not matched to a gene: 6. There are 12 residues in the CDR3. The CDR3 loop reads CASSHNRGRLHF. CDR3 DNA sequence: TGCGCCAGCAGTCACAACAGGGGAAGGCTCCACTTT.

This chain links TRBV3-1 (or the pseudogene TRBV3-2) with TRBJ2-7; TRBD2 aligns across 11 bases. This CDR3 has 16 amino acids. Trimming cost V 4 bases and J 7 bases; bases outside gene matches: 12. The germline gives CDR1 LGHDT, CDR2 YNNKEL (reference sequence). The DNA for the CDR3 is TGTGCCAGCAGCCCCCTAGTCCTAGCGGGAGGCCTGGAGCAGTACTTC. It yields the protein CASSPLVLAGGLEQYF.

J is TRBJ2-1 and V is TRBV9, with TRBD1 matching over 7 bases. The CDR3 sequence is 17 residues long. Losses at the gene ends were 1 base for V and 4 bases for J; bases not matched to a gene: 11. CDR1 is SGDLS, CDR2 YYNGEE, per germline. CDR3 nucleotides: TGTGCCAGCAGCGTATCAGGGGGTTACTATGAATACAATGAGCAGTTCTTC. Protein: CASSVSGGYYEYNEQFF.

V and J are TRBV5-5 and TRBJ2-5, with 7 bases fitting TRBD2. The CDR3 runs to 17 residues. With V trimmed by 7 bases and J by 7 bases, 22 bases remained unmatched. Per germline, CDR1 SGHKS and CDR2 YYEKEE (reference sequence). The CDR3: CASGRDIVGHGGRTQYF. Written as DNA, the CDR3 is TGTGCCAGCGGGAGGGATATTGTGGGGCACGGAGGGAGGACCCAGTACTTC.

The chain joins TRBV27 to TRBJ2-7; TRBD2 is a possible D gene (6 bases). The CDR3 spans 15 residues. The ends were cut back, 6 bases at V and 0 bases at J, with 15 bases in the middle. The germline V gene has CDR1 MNHEY and CDR2 SMNVEV (reference sequence). This CDR3 is CASSTSLASSYEQYF. For the CDR3, the DNA is TGTGCCAGCAGCACTAGCCTCGCGAGCTCCTACGAGCAGTACTTC.

The chain uses TRBV5-4 and TRBJ1-6, with TRBD1 identical over 8 bases. Per germline, CDR1 SGHNT and CDR2 YYREEE (reference sequence). There are 16 residues in the CDR3. V lost 1 base, J lost 1 base, and 1 base stayed unmatched. The CDR3 loop reads CASSLQGASYNSPLHF. The DNA for the CDR3 is TGTGCCAGCAGCTTGCAGGGGGCGTCCTATAATTCACCCCTCCACTTT.

The V call is TRBV7-6, the J call TRBJ2-7; 8 nucleotides line up with TRBD2. V trimming: 4 bases; J trimming: 0 bases; junction bases outside the gene matches: 11. Germline V gives CDR1 SGHVS, CDR2 FNYEAQ. CDR3 length: 17 residues. The CDR3 bases are TGTGCCAGCAGCTCACGTTCTAGCGGGCCGAGCTCCTACGAGCAGTACTTC. It translates to CASSSRSSGPSSYEQYF. The full variable domain, in which reference TRBV7-6 and TRBJ2-7 provide the parts outside the CDR3, is GAGVSQSPRYKVTKRGQDVALRCDPISGHVSLYWYRQALGQGPEFLTYFNYEAQQDKSGLPNDRFSAERPEGSISTLTIQRTEQRDSAMYRCASSSRSSGPSSYEQYFGPGTRLTVT.

This clone appeared once. The rearrangement links TRBV12-5 to TRBJ2-1; D may be TRBD1 (6 bases). The CDR3 has 17 amino acids. The V end was cut by 0 bases, the J end by 0 bases, with 12 bases between. The germline V gene has CDR1 LGHNT and CDR2 FRNRAP. The CDR3 DNA is TGTGCTAGTGGTTTGGTACTAACAGGGTTCTCCTACAATGAGCAGTTCTTC. Protein: CASGLVLTGFSYNEQFF.

DNA of the CDR3: TGTGCCAGCAGCCATTCCGGCGGAATGAACACTGAAGCTTTCTTT. This sequence encodes CASSHSGGMNTEAFF. The rearrangement joins TRBV4-2 to TRBJ1-1, with D hard to call. The germline gives CDR1 LGHNA, CDR2 YNFKEQ. The CDR3 loop spans 15 amino acids. Deletions cut 3 bases from V and 0 bases from J, with 11 bases between.

This sequence joins TRBV7-2 and TRBJ2-7; TRBD1 aligns across 10 bases. CDR3 length equals 15 residues. Trimming took 2 bases from V and 2 from J; bases not matched to a gene: 3. Germline V gene sequence: CDR1 SGHTA, CDR2 FQGNSA. CDR3 amino acids: CASSLTGTGAYEQYF. The CDR3 bases are TGTGCCAGCAGCTTAACCGGGACAGGGGCCTACGAGCAGTACTTC.

This chain links TRBV6-5 with TRBJ1-1, with a weak D call TRBD1 (6 bases). The CDR3 consists of 12 residues. In germline, CDR1 is MNHEY, CDR2 SVGAGI. Trimming took off 6 bases at V and 3 bases at J, with 8 bases between the two ends. Here the CDR3 reads CASRDSHTEAFF. The CDR3, as DNA: TGTGCCAGCAGGGACAGTCACACTGAAGCTTTCTTT.

J is TRBJ2-5 and V is TRBV7-9; D possibly corresponds to TRBD1 (5 bases). The germline V and J ends were trimmed by 6 bases and 5 bases, with 16 bases remaining between them. The CDR3 has 14 amino acids. Looked up from germline, CDR1 is SEHNR and CDR2 is FQNEAQ (reference sequence). In DNA form, the CDR3 reads TGTGCCAGCAGACCCCGTGGGGCGAGGGAGACCCAGTACTTC. This encodes CASRPRGARETQYF.